The clone carrying this T cell receptor beta chain was recorded at least ten times. The target antigen is unknown. The source of the sample is a study of regulatory T cells in long-lasting Graves disease. This CDR3 is built from 15 residues. Trimming removed 0 bases at V and 6 bases at J, with 15 bases between. CDR1 and CDR2 (germline): SGHRS, YFSETQ. Time point meaning: newly diagnosed GD, antithyroid drugs for less than 3 months. With RNA extracted from PBMCs as input, the TCR library was made. CDR3-region Arm-PCR and iRepertoire HTBI primers produced the TCR beta libraries. The authors' processing: Detected in the samples were just over 60 TRBV and 14 TRBJ segments. TCRdb recomputed calls from the multiplex PCR reads with MiXCR, one row per CDR3 protein. The authors' filters were not applied to this entry. The sample carries some 490,000 distinct CDR3 sequences, more than 10% recorded once. Study-level results: Shared public clonotypes totalled some 2,500 in persistent patients, compared with about 970 in new patients. TRBV28, TRBJ1-2 and TRBJ2-5 emerged as the favored segments in persistent disease.

The same sample was also studied in work on T cells in Graves' hyperthyroidism and ophthalmopathy.

The rearrangement links TRBV5-1 to TRBJ1-1; D is unresolved. The sequences come from peripheral blood mononuclear cells (PBMCs), collected at new diagnosis, from a patient treated with antithyroid drugs. This TCR was sampled from a woman in her 30s with Graves disease. The CDR3: CASSLGERLNAEAFF. In DNA form, the CDR3 reads TGCGCCAGCAGCTTGGGTGAACGGTTAAACGCTGAAGCTTTCTTT.